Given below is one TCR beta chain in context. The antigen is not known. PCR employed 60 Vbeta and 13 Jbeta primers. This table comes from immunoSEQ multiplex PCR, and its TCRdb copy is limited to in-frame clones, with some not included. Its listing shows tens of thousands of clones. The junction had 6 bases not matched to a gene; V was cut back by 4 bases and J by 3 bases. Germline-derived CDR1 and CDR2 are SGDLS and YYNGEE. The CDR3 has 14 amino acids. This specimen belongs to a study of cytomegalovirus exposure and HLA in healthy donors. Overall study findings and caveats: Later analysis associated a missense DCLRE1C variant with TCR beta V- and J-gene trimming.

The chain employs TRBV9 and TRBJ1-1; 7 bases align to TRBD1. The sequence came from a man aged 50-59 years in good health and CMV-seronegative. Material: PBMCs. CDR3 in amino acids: CASSSEGAYTEAFF. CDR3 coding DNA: TGTGCCAGCAGCTCAGAGGGGGCGTACACTGAAGCTTTCTTT.